The 14 T cell receptor beta chains given below trace back to one sample, sequenced in a study of cytotoxic CD8 clonotypes in ibrutinib-treated CLL. Some clones are missing from TCRdb's copy, which holds only in-frame ones; the method was immunoSEQ multiplex PCR. Altogether 120,000 to 150,000 clones are present, less than 95% being singletons, with the ten largest covering under 14%. This specimen was PBMCs, taken after 12 months of ibrutinib treatment. The receptors originated from a human donor with chronic lymphocytic leukemia.

The chain combines TRBV6-5 with TRBJ2-7; D tentatively fits TRBD1 or TRBD2 (6 bases each). The germline gives CDR1 MNHEY, CDR2 SVGAGI. This CDR3 comprises 13 residues. V was trimmed by 5 bases and J by 2 bases, leaving 10 bases between them. The CDR3 coding sequence is TGTGCCAGCAGTAGGGGGGAGACCTACGAGCAGTACTTC. This gives the protein CASSRGETYEQYF.

DNA for the CDR3: TGTGCAAGTCGCATCCAGCAGACTCCACAAAGTCGGGCCAACGTCCTGACTTTC. Translation: CASRIQQTPQSRANVLTF. This chain uses TRBV12-2 with TRBJ2-6; TRBD2 reflects the table's D call only, with no check against the DNA. TRBV12-2 is classified as a pseudogene. The CDR3 loop spans 18 amino acids.

The DNA of the CDR3 is TGTGCCAGTAGCCGGGGCGAGTGGGGCAATCAGCCCCAGCATTTT. Amino acid sequence: CASSRGEWGNQPQHF. V gene TRBV19 combines with J gene TRBJ1-5, with D possibly TRBD1 on 5 matching bases. The V gene's germline CDR1 is LNHDA and CDR2 SQIVND (reference sequence). V lost 6 bases and J lost 2, with 14 bases in between. CDR3 length: 15 residues.

The chain recombines TRBV5-3 with TRBJ1-5; D is uncertain. TRBV5-3 falls under the ORF class, with uncertain function. CDR3 length: 12 amino acids. Trimming pared 5 bases from V and 1 base from J, leaving 4 bases between. The DNA for the CDR3 is TGTGCCAGAAGTACAAGCAATCAGCCCCAGCATTTT. It codes for CARSTSNQPQHF.

This chain uses TRBV28 with TRBJ1-1; 8 nucleotides line up with TRBD1. This CDR3 comprises 17 residues. Per the germline V gene, CDR1 is MDHEN and CDR2 is SYDVKM. The V segment lost 5 bases and the J segment 7 bases; nucleotides outside the gene matches: 18. Here the CDR3 DNA reads TGTGCCAGCAGTCTAATCCGCTCGGGACAGGATGGGGGTGAAGCTTTCTTT. It encodes CASSLIRSGQDGGEAFF. The whole variable domain, remainder taken from reference TRBV28 and TRBJ1-1, is DVKVTQSSRYLVKRTGEKVFLECVQDMDHENMFWYRQDPGLGLRLIYFSYDVKMKEKGDIPEGYSVSREKKERFSLILESASTNQTSMYLCASSLIRSGQDGGEAFFGQGTRLTVV.

This sequence joins TRBV12-5 and TRBJ2-1; perhaps D is TRBD1 or TRBD2 (5 bases each). The CDR3 runs to 14 residues. Germline CDR1 reads LGHNT; CDR2 reads FRNRAP. V was trimmed by 7 bases and J by 0 bases, leaving 10 bases between them. This CDR3 reads CASAHGTSYNEQFF. CDR3 bases: TGTGCTAGTGCCCACGGGACCTCCTACAATGAGCAGTTCTTC.

V gene TRBV7-2 combines with J gene TRBJ1-5; 7 nucleotides match TRBD1. Germline-derived CDR1 and CDR2 are SGHTA and FQGNSA. Trimming cost V 2 bases and J 3 bases; bases outside gene matches: 4. The CDR3 loop spans 15 amino acids. Here the CDR3 reads CASSLKGADNQPQHF. The CDR3 nucleotides are TGTGCCAGCAGCTTAAAGGGGGCTGACAATCAGCCCCAGCATTTT.

The chain has TRBV2 and TRBJ1-1, with no clear D. The germline V gene has CDR1 SNHLY and CDR2 FYNNEI. V was shortened by 4 bases and J by 2 bases, with 8 bases between the two germline ends. The CDR3 sequence is 13 residues long. CDR3 residues: CASSGEGNTEAFF. CDR3 DNA sequence: TGTGCCAGCAGTGGGGAGGGTAACACTGAAGCTTTCTTT.

This chain joins TRBV9 and TRBJ2-3, with 12 nucleotides matching TRBD2. The CDR3 sequence is 19 residues long. V trimming: 0 bases; J trimming: 6 bases; junction bases outside the gene matches: 14. CDR1 SGDLS and CDR2 YYNGEE come from the germline V gene. CDR3 sequence: CASSVEGGTSGYPGDTQYF. The CDR3 nucleotides read TGTGCCAGCAGCGTAGAGGGGGGGACTAGCGGGTACCCCGGGGATACGCAGTATTTT.

V and J are TRBV28 and TRBJ2-1, with TRBD1 matching 8 bases. CDR1 MDHEN and CDR2 SYDVKM come from the germline V gene. This CDR3 contains 15 residues. The V segment lost 4 bases and the J segment 8 bases; nucleotides outside the gene matches: 10. CDR3 amino acids: CASSSPQGAFDEQFF. The DNA of the CDR3 is TGTGCCAGCAGTTCCCCCCAGGGGGCGTTTGATGAGCAGTTCTTC.

This chain links TRBV20-1 with TRBJ2-1; D gene ambiguous. Per germline, CDR1 DFQATT and CDR2 SNEGSKA (reference sequence). This CDR3 region has 10 residues. V was shortened by 6 bases and J by 6 bases, with 6 bases between the two germline ends. CDR3 bases: TGCAGTGCAAAGGGCAATGAGCAGTTCTTC. Amino acids: CSAKGNEQFF.

The chain carries TRBV9 and TRBJ2-1, with D possibly TRBD2 on 5 matching bases. Germline assignment: CDR1 SGDLS and CDR2 YYNGEE. V shed 0 bases and J shed 7 bases, with 11 bases lying between them. The CDR3 sequence is 14 residues long. The CDR3 reads CASSVVAGKNEQFF. The CDR3 DNA is TGTGCCAGCAGCGTAGTGGCGGGCAAGAATGAGCAGTTCTTC.

The chain recombines TRBV5-5 with TRBJ2-7; D is undetermined. Germline CDR1 SGHKS, CDR2 YYEKEE (reference sequence). The V end was cut by 4 bases, the J end by 7 bases, with 12 bases between. The length of the CDR3 is 12 residues. CDR3 amino acids: CASSPERREQYF. The CDR3 DNA is TGTGCCAGCAGCCCGGAGAGGCGTGAGCAGTACTTC. Based on the CDR3 plus reference TRBV5-5 and TRBJ2-7, the full variable domain is DAGVTQSPTHLIKTRGQQVTLRCSPISGHKSVSWYQQVLGQGPQFIFQYYEKEERGRGNFPDRFSARQFPNYSSELNVNALLLGDSALYLCASSPERREQYFGPGTRLTVT.

The J gene is TRBJ2-2, the V gene TRBV7-9, with D hard to call. CDR1 SEHNR and CDR2 FQNEAQ come from the germline V gene (reference sequence). The CDR3 runs to 15 residues. V gave up 1 base and J gave up 0 bases, with 6 bases separating them. For the CDR3, the DNA is TGTGCCAGCAGCTTAGTCGGGCCGAACACCGGGGAGCTGTTTTTT. This codes for CASSLVGPNTGELFF.